The present T cell receptor beta chain was sequenced within a study of CD8 T cells in ankylosing spondylitis. Comments on this clonotype: Its specificity is not known.

Broader study findings: Fewer than ten highly homologous variants made up a TCR beta motif that seemed to typify ankylosing spondylitis blood.

5'-RACE, quantitative and with molecular barcodes, yielded the TCR beta libraries. TCRdb analysed the 5' RACE reads with MiXCR anew, one entry per CDR3 protein. The sample gives fewer than 650,000 distinct CDR3 sequences, about 13% of which show up once; approximately 7% is in the top ten. The sequencing input was blood, either unsorted or a sorted T cell fraction (not recorded which). This TCR was recovered from a male donor with ankylosing spondylitis.

CDR3 protein: CSARDTGTGYNEQFF. The CDR3 coding sequence is TGCAGTGCTAGAGACACCGGGACAGGTTACAATGAGCAGTTCTTC. The chain links TRBV20-1 to TRBJ2-1, with 8 bases fitting TRBD1. V shed 0 bases, J shed 4 bases, and the junction held 5 bases outside the gene matches. Germline-derived CDR1 and CDR2 are DFQATT and SNEGSKA (reference sequence). The CDR3 totals 15 residues.